The table lists the clone carrying this T cell receptor (beta chain) with a count of one. The antigen remains undetermined. The sample originates from a study of T cell responses to AZD1222 COVID-19 vaccine. Study at large: Pooled in the analysis were second doses at about 4 or about 12 weeks. Findings and limits, study-wide: In all cases, repertoires were sampled only after the peak T cell response. Spike-wide coverage was observed for vaccine-associated CD4 TCRs, with dominant responses at 160-218 and 743-854. Donors skewed white British and female; clonal diversity was possibly underestimated.

This CDR3 is 13 amino acids long. Trimming left V 3 bases short and J 4 bases short, with 9 bases between. Germline V gene data show CDR1 as KGHSH and CDR2 as LQKENI. Method: immunoSEQ multiplex PCR; TCRdb's copy keeps in-frame clones and lacks some. The sample carries 150,000 or so clones, roughly 92% recorded once. The sequence derives from an adult in good health. Sequenced here: peripheral blood, sampled on day 0 of AZD1222 vaccination. The chain carries TRBV18 and TRBJ1-1; D gene ambiguous. This CDR3 is CASSPQEGTEAFF. The CDR3 DNA follows: TGTGCCAGCTCACCCCAGGAAGGCACTGAAGCTTTCTTT. Full variable domain (remainder filled in from reference TRBV18 and TRBJ1-1): NAGVMQNPRHLVRRRGQEARLRCSPMKGHSHVYWYRQLPEEGLKFMVYLQKENIIDESGMPKERFSAEFPKEGPSILRIQQVVRGDSAAYFCASSPQEGTEAFFGQGTRLTVV.